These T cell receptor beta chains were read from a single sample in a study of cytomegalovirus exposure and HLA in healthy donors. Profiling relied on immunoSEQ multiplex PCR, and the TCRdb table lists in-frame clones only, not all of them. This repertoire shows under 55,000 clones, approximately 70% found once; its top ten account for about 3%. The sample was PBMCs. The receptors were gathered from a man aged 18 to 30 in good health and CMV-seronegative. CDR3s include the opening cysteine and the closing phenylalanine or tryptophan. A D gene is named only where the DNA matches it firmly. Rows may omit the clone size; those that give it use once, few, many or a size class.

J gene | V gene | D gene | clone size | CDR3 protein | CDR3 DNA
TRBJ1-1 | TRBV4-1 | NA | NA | CASSTRGGMNTEAFF | TGCGCCAGCAGCACAAGGGGTGGCATGAACACTGAAGCTTTCTTT
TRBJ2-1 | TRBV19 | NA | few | CASGWGLVGEQFF | TGTGCCAGTGGGTGGGGGCTAGTTGGTGAGCAGTTCTTC
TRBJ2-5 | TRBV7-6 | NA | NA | CASSLGQETQYF | TGTGCCAGCAGCTTAGGACAGGAGACCCAGTACTTC
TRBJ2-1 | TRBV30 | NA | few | CAWGQGTNEQFF | TGTGCCTGGGGGCAGGGGACGAATGAGCAGTTCTTC
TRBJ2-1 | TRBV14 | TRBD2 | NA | CASSQERAGLAANNEQFF | TGTGCCAGCAGCCAAGAAAGGGCGGGCCTAGCGGCAAACAATGAGCAGTTCTTC
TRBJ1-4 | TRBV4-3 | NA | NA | CASSPGEGAGTNEKLFF | TGCGCCAGCAGCCCCGGGGAGGGCGCAGGTACTAATGAAAAACTGTTTTTT
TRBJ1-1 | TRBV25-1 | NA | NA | CASSYGTGLDTEAFF | TGTGCCAGCAGTTATGGAACGGGACTGGACACTGAAGCTTTCTTT
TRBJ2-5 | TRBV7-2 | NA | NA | CASSLDVQTETQYF | TGTGCCAGCAGCTTAGACGTACAGACAGAGACCCAGTACTTC
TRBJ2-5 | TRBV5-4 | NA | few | CASSSSSGETQYF | TGTGCCAGCAGTTCATCCAGTGGCGAGACCCAGTACTTC
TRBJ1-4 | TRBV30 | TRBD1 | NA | CAWSGTGVNEKLFF | TGTGCCTGGAGTGGGACAGGGGTTAATGAAAAACTGTTTTTT
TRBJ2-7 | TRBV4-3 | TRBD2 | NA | CASSQEARGGYEQYF | TGCGCCAGCAGCCAAGAGGCTCGGGGGGGGTACGAGCAGTACTTC
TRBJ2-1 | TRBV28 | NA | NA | CASSYPGAPNEQFF | TGTGCCAGCAGTTACCCGGGAGCTCCGAATGAGCAGTTCTTC
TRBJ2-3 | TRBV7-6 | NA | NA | CASSLAAGPPTDTQYF | TGTGCCAGCAGCTTAGCGGCAGGTCCACCCACAGATACGCAGTATTTT
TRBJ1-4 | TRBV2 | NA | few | CASTADTSTNEKLFF | TGTGCCAGCACGGCAGACACCTCAACTAATGAAAAACTGTTTTTT
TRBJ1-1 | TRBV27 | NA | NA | CASSSQGTEAFF | TGTGCCAGCAGTTCCCAGGGGACTGAAGCTTTCTTT
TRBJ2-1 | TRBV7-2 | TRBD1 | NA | CASSFWTGLYNEQFF | TGTGCCAGCAGCTTTTGGACAGGGCTCTACAATGAGCAGTTCTTC
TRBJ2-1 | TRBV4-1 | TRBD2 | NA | CASSQETSGSLNEQFF | TGCGCCAGCAGCCAAGAGACTAGCGGGAGCTTAAATGAGCAGTTCTTC
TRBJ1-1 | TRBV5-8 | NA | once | CASSLFGAAFF | TGTGCCAGCAGCTTGTTTGGTGCGGCTTTCTTT
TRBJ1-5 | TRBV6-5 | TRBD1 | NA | CASSSDRGRNQPQHF | TGTGCCAGCAGTTCGGACAGGGGTCGAAATCAGCCCCAGCATTTT
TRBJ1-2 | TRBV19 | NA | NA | CASSINEDYGYTF | TGTGCCAGTAGTATAAATGAGGACTATGGCTACACCTTC
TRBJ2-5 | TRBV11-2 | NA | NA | CASSSIRELAQYF | TGTGCCAGCAGCTCCATACGGGAATTAGCCCAGTACTTC
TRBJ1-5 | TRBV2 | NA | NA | CASRPSGVSNQPQHF | TGTGCCAGCAGGCCTTCAGGGGTAAGCAATCAGCCCCAGCATTTT
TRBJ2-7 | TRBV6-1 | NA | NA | CATSQVGGEQYF | TGTGCCACCTCACAAGTCGGGGGCGAGCAGTACTTC
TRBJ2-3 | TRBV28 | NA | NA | CASSLGAVDTQYF | TGTGCCAGCAGTTTGGGGGCTGTAGATACGCAGTATTTT
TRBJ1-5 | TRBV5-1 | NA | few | CASSLDGGSQPQHF | TGCGCCAGCAGCCTGGATGGGGGGAGTCAGCCCCAGCATTTT
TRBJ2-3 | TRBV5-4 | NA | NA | CASSAGGDTQYF | TGTGCCAGCAGCGCCGGGGGAGATACGCAGTATTTT
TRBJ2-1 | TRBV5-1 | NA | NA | CASSLEGSGYYNEQFF | TGCGCCAGCAGCTTGGAAGGGAGCGGGTACTACAATGAGCAGTTCTTC
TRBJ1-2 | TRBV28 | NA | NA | CASSLLGLTRGYGYTF | TGTGCCAGCAGTTTACTGGGACTCACTAGGGGCTATGGCTACACCTTC
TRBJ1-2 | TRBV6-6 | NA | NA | CASSPGGGRIRYGYTF | TGTGCCAGCAGCCCCGGGGGGGGAAGGATAAGATATGGCTACACCTTC
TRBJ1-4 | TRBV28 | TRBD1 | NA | CAAGRQGSNEKLFF | TGTGCCGCGGGAAGACAGGGAAGTAATGAAAAACTGTTTTTT
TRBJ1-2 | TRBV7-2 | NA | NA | CASTLIPGGLVGYTF | TGTGCCAGCACCCTTATACCGGGGGGGCTGGTTGGCTACACCTTC
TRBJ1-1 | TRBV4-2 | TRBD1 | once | CASSQDYGRGDADTEAFF | TGTGCCAGCAGCCAAGATTATGGCAGGGGGGATGCGGACACTGAAGCTTTCTTT
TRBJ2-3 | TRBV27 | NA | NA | CASRMNVRGIDTQYF | TGTGCCAGCCGAATGAATGTCCGCGGGATAGATACGCAGTATTTT
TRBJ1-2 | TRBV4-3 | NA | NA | CASSQDFSPSTTVGYYGYTF | TGCGCCAGCAGCCAAGATTTTTCACCCTCCACGACAGTAGGCTACTATGGCTACACCTTC
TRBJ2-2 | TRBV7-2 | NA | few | CASSQGSGELFF | TGTGCCAGCAGCCAGGGGTCCGGGGAGCTGTTTTTT
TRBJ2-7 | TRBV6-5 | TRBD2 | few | CASSFSSGYEQYF | TGTGCCAGCAGTTTCTCTAGCGGCTACGAGCAGTACTTC
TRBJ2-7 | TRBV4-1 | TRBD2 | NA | CASSQDRTSGRITTEQYF | TGCGCCAGCAGCCAAGATCGGACTAGCGGGAGGATTACTACGGAGCAGTACTTC
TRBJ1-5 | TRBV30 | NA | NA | CAWSVAAGVNQPQHF | TGTGCCTGGAGTGTTGCGGCAGGGGTCAATCAGCCCCAGCATTTT
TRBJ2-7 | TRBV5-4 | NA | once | CASSVDRGSYEQYF | TGTGCCAGCAGCGTGGACAGAGGGTCCTACGAGCAGTACTTC
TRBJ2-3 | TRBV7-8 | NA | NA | CASSVRVPEGTDTQYF | TGTGCCAGCAGTGTCAGGGTCCCCGAAGGCACAGATACGCAGTATTTT
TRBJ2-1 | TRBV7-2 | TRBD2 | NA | CASSRAGGSYNEQFF | TGTGCCAGCAGCCGAGCGGGGGGCTCCTACAATGAGCAGTTCTTC
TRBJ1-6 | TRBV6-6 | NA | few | CASSYQGGSPLHF | TGTGCCAGCAGTTACCAGGGCGGTTCACCCCTCCACTTT
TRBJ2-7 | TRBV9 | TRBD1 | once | CASSVAGQGTYEQYF | TGTGCCAGCAGCGTAGCGGGACAGGGGACCTACGAGCAGTACTTC
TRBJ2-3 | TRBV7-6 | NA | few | CASTVNRLTDTQYF | TGTGCCAGCACAGTTAACCGATTAACAGATACGCAGTATTTT
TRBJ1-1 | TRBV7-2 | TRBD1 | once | CASSLGQEAFF | TGTGCCAGCAGCTTGGGACAGGAAGCTTTCTTT
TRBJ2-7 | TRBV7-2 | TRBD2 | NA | CASSPPRGAYEQYF | TGTGCCAGCAGCCCCCCGCGGGGGGCTTACGAGCAGTACTTC
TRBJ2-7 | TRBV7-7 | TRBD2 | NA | CASSLLAGGHYEQYF | TGTGCTAGCAGCCTTCTAGCGGGAGGGCACTACGAGCAGTACTTC
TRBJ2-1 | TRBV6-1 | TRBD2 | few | CASSDQAGESETFF | TGTGCCAGCAGTGACCAGGCGGGAGAATCGGAAACGTTCTTC
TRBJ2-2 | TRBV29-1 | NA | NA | CSSHAGSGELFF | TGCAGCTCCCATGCGGGTTCCGGGGAGCTGTTTTTT
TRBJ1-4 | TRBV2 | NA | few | CASSAARGGRGEKLFF | TGTGCCAGCAGTGCCGCCCGGGGGGGCCGTGGGGAAAAACTGTTTTTT
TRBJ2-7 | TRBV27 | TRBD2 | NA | CASSSGGPYEQYF | TGTGCCAGCAGCTCGGGAGGGCCCTACGAGCAGTACTTC
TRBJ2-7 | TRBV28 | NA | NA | CASRDVSSYEQYF | TGTGCCAGCAGAGATGTGAGCTCCTACGAGCAGTACTTC
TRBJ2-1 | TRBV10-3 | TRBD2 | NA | CAISEPGLAHNEQFF | TGTGCCATCAGCGAACCGGGACTAGCACACAATGAGCAGTTCTTC
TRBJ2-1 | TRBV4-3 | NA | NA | CASSPRGRNEQFF | TGCGCCAGCAGCCCCCGTGGGCGCAATGAGCAGTTCTTC
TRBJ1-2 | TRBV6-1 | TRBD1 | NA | CASRTAGQKDGYTF | TGTGCCAGCAGGACTGCGGGACAGAAGGATGGCTACACCTTC
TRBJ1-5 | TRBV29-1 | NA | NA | CSVPSPESGKGYSNQPQHF | TGCAGCGTTCCCTCCCCTGAATCAGGGAAGGGGTATAGCAATCAGCCCCAGCATTTT
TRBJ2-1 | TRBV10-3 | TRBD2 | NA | CAIRGTIGPYNEQFF | TGTGCCATCAGGGGGACTATTGGCCCCTACAATGAGCAGTTCTTC
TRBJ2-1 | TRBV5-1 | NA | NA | CASQTGLEQFF | TGCGCCAGCCAAACAGGGCTTGAGCAGTTCTTC
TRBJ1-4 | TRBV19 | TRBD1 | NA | CASVGTAANEKLFF | TGTGCCAGTGTGGGGACAGCTGCTAATGAAAAACTGTTTTTT
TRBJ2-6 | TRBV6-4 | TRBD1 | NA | CASRGQGGSGANVLTF | TGTGCCTCCCGGGGACAGGGGGGATCTGGGGCCAACGTCCTGACTTTC